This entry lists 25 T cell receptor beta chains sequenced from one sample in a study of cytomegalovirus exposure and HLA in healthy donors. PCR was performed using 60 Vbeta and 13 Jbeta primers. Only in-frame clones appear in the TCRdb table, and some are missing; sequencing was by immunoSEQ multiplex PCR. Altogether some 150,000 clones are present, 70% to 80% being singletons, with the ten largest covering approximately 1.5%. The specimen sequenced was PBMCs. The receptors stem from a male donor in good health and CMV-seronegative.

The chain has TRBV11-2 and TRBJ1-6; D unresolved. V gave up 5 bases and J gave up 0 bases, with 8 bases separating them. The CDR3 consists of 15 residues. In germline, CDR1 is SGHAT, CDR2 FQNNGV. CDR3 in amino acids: CASSTPGSYNSPLHF. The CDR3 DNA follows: TGTGCCAGCAGCACCCCGGGCTCCTATAATTCACCCCTCCACTTT.

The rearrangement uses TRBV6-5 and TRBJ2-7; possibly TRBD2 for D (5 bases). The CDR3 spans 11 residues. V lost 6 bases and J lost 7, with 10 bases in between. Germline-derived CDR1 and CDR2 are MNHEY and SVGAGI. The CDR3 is CASRAAYEQYF. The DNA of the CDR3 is TGTGCCAGCAGAGCGGCTTATGAGCAGTACTTC.

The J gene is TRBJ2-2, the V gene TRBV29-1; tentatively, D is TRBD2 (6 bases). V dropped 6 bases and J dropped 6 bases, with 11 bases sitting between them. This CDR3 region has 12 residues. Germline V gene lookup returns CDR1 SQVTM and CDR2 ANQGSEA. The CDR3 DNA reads TGCAGCGTAGCTGCGGGATCCGGGGAGCTGTTTTTT. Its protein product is CSVAAGSGELFF.

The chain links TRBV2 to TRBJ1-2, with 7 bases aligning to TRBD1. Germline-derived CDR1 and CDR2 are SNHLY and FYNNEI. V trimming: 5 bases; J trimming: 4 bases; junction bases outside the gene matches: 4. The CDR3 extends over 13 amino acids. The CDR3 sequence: CASSPAGGYGYTF. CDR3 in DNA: TGTGCCAGCAGTCCCGCAGGGGGCTATGGCTACACCTTC.

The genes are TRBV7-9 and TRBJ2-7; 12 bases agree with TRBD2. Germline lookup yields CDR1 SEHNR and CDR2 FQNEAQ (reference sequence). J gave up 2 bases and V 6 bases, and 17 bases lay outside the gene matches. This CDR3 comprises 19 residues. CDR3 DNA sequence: TGTGCCAGCAGGCAGGTGGCACTAGCGGGAGGTAAAACCACCTACGAGCAGTACTTC. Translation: CASRQVALAGGKTTYEQYF.

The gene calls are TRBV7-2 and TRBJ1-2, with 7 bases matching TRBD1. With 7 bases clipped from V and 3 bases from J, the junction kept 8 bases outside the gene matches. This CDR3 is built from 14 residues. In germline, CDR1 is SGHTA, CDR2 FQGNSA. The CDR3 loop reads CASNPSGTDYGYTF. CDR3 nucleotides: TGTGCCAGCAACCCTTCCGGGACAGACTATGGCTACACCTTC.

The chain's CDR3 is CAWRGQGTEAFF. The DNA of the CDR3 is TGTGCCTGGAGGGGACAGGGTACTGAAGCTTTCTTT. This rearrangement joins TRBV30 to TRBJ1-1; 9 bases are shared with TRBD1. V was clipped by 3 bases and J by 5 bases; unmatched bases: 1. The germline CDR1 and CDR2 sequences are GTSNPN and SVGIG (reference sequence). This CDR3 contains 12 residues.

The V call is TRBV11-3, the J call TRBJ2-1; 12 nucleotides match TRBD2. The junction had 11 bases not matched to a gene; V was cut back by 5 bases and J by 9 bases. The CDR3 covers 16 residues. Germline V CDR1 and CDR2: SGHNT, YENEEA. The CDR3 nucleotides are TGTGCCAGCAGCCCCTCTAGCGGGAGGGCACTAGTTGAGCAGTTCTTC. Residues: CASSPSSGRALVEQFF.

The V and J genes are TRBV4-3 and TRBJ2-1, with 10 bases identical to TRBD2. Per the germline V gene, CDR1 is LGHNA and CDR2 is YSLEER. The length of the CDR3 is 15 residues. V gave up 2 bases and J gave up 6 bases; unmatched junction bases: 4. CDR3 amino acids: CASSQSLAGANEQFF. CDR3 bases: TGCGCCAGCAGCCAAAGTCTAGCGGGGGCCAATGAGCAGTTCTTC.

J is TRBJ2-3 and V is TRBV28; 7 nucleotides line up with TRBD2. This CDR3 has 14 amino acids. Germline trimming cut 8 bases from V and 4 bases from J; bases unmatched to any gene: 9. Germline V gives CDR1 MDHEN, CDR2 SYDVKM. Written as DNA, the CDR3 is TGTGCCAGCTTGCCGGCGGGAGCGGCAGATACGCAGTATTTT. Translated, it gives CASLPAGAADTQYF.

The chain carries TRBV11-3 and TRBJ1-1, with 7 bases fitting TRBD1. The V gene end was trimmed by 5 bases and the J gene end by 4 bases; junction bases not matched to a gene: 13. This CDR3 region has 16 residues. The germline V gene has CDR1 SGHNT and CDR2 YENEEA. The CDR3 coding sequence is TGTGCCAGCAGCGACAGCTTCAGGGGGTCCGGCACTGAAGCTTTCTTT. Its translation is CASSDSFRGSGTEAFF.

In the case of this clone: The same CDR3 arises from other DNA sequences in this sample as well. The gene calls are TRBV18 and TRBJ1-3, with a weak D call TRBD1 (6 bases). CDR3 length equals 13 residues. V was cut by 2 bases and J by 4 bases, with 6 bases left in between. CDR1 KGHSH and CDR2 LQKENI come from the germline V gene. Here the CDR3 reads CASSPDRGNTIYF. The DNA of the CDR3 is TGTGCCAGCTCACCAGACAGGGGAAACACCATATATTTT.

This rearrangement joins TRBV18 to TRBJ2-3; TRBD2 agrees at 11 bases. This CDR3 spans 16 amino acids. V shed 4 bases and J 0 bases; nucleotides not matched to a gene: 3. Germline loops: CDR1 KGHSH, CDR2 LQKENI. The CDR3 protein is CASSLRTSGSTDTQYF. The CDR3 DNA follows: TGTGCCAGCTCACTGCGGACTAGCGGGAGCACAGATACGCAGTATTTT.

The CDR3 sequence: CSVEPPGRTEAFF. CDR3 in DNA: TGCAGCGTTGAACCCCCGGGGAGGACTGAAGCTTTCTTT. The genes are TRBV29-1 and TRBJ1-1; D uncertain. The CDR3 contains 13 residues. Trimming removed 2 bases from V and 5 bases from J, with 12 bases in between. Germline loops: CDR1 SQVTM, CDR2 ANQGSEA. Variable domain in full (rest from reference TRBV29-1 and TRBJ1-1): SAVISQKPSRDICQRGTSLTIQCQVDSQVTMMFWYRQQPGQSLTLIATANQGSEATYESGFVIDKFPISRPNLTFSTLTVSNMSPEDSSIYLCSVEPPGRTEAFFGQGTRLTVV.

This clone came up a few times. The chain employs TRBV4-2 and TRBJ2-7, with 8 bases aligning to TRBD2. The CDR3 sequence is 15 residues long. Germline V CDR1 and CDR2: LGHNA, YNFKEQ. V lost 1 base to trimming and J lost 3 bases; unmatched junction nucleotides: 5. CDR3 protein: CASSQAGTRLYEQYF. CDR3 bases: TGTGCCAGCAGCCAAGCCGGGACTAGGCTCTACGAGCAGTACTTC.

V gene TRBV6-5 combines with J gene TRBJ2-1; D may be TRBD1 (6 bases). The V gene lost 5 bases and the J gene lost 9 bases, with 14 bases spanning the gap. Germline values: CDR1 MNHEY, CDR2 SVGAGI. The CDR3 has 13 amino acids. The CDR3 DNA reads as TGTGCCAGCAGTCACAACAGGGCGGGTGAGCAGTTCTTC. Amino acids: CASSHNRAGEQFF.

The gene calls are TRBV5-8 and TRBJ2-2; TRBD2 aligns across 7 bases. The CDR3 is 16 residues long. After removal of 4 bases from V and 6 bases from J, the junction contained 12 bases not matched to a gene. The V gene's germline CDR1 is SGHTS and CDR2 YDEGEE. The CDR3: CASSRGRGRASGELFF. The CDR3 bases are TGTGCCAGCAGCCGAGGCAGAGGGAGGGCCTCCGGGGAGCTGTTTTTT.

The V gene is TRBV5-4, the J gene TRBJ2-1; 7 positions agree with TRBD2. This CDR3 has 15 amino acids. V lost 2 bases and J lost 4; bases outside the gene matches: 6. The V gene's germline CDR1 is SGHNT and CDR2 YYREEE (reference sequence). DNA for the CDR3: TGTGCCAGCAGCTTCGGGATAGCGGGTTACAATGAGCAGTTCTTC. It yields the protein CASSFGIAGYNEQFF.

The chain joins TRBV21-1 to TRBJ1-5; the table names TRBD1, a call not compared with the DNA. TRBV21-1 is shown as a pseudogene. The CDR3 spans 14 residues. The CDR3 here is CARFQGRSNQPQHF. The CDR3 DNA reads TGTGCCAGGTTTCAGGGGCGAAGCAATCAGCCCCAGCATTTT.

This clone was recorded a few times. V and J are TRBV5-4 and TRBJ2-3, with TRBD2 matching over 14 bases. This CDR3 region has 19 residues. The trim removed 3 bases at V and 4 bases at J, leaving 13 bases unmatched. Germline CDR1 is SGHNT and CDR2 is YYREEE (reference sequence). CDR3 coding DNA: TGTGCCAGCAGCTCGTACGGGACTAGCGGGGGACTTCGTCCAGATACGCAGTATTTT. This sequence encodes CASSSYGTSGGLRPDTQYF.

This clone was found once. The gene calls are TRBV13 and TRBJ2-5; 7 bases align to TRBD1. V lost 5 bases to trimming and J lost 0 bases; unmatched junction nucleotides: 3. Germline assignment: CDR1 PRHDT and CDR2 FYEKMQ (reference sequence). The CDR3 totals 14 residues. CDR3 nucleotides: TGTGCCAGCAGCATAGACAGGGACCAAGAGACCCAGTACTTC. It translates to CASSIDRDQETQYF. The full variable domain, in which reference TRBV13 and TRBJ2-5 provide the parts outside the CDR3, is AAGVIQSPRHLIKEKRETATLKCYPIPRHDTVYWYQQGPGQDPQFLISFYEKMQSDKGSIPDRFSAQQFSDYHSELNMSSLELGDSALYFCASSIDRDQETQYFGPGTRLLVL.

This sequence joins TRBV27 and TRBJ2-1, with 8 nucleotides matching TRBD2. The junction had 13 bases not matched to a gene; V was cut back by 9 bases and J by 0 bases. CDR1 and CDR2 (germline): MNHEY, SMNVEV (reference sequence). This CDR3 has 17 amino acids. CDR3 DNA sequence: TGTGCCAGTCGACCCGGACTAGCTGCTAGCTCCTACAATGAGCAGTTCTTC. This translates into CASRPGLAASSYNEQFF.

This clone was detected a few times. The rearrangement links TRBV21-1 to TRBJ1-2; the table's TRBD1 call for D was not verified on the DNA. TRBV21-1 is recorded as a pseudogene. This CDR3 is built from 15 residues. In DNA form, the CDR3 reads TGTGCCAGCCGTCCCTTTTCCGGACACTACTATGGCTACACCTTC. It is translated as CASRPFSGHYYGYTF.

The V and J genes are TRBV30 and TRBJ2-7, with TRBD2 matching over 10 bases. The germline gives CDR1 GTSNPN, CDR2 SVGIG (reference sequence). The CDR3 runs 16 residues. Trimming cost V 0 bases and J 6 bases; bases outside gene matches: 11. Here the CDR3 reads CAWSVLPLAGVSEQYF. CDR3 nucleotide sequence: TGTGCCTGGAGTGTACTTCCCCTAGCGGGAGTTTCCGAGCAGTACTTC.

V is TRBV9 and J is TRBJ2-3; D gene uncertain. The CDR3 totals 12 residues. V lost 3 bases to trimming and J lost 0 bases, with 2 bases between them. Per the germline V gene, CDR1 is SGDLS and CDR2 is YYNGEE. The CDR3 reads CASSASTDTQYF. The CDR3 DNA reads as TGTGCCAGCAGCGCTAGCACAGATACGCAGTATTTT.